The source of this T cell receptor beta chain is a study of T-cell memory formation after mild COVID-19 (dated by TCRdb to about 2021). About the investigation overall: Most TCR sequence clusters were specific to one of the two donors. T-cell clones expanding and contracting after mild COVID-19 in a couple of donors were tracked by longitudinal TCRalpha and TCRbeta repertoire sequencing. The cohort comprised two young, previously healthy adult volunteers, one female and one male. General findings and caveats noted by the study authors: Contracting CD4+ clones were located mainly in the CM and EM memory subsets, whereas CD8+ clones were found to be enriched in EMRA. SARS-CoV-2 specificity of the second-wave clones peaking on day 37 was not confirmed. Some responding clones were found in pre-infection memory, which suggests that pre-existing cross-reactive memory T cells took part in the SARS-CoV-2 response. The study included only a couple of mild cases, and larger cohorts that include severe cases with pre-infection samples were judged to be necessary. Clones contracting from day 15 to 85 had balanced CD4/CD8 phenotypes, while a second wave expanding from day 15 to 37 was biased towards CD4+.

Ficoll-Paque density gradient centrifugation was used to isolate PBMCs. CDR1 and CDR2 (WSHSY, SAAADI) derive from the germline V gene. Trimming costs V 8 bases and J 0 bases, and their ends lie 15 bases apart. From cysteine to phenylalanine, the CDR3 is 15 amino acids long. Solely the CDR3 DNA is kept, with 45 bases framed from the first base. This clonotype has just a few counts. Its recognized antigen is unknown. Base qualities are not at hand, and no much larger clone is one base apart. TCRdb records Illumina NovaSeq 6000 as the sequencer. cDNA libraries for TCRalpha and TCRbeta were prepared by 5'RACE using constant-segment primers, with sample barcodes and unique molecular identifiers added. Trizol reagent was used to extract RNA from every sample. The libraries were amplified in two PCR steps, and the second step added a second sample barcode and Illumina TruSeq adapters. The libraries were sequenced on an Illumina NovaSeq using 2 x 150 bp paired-end reads. Per the authors' processing: With migec v1.2.7, reads were demultiplexed and then collapsed into UMI-guided consensus sequences. Using mixcr v2.1.11, UMI consensuses were aligned to TRA and TRB V and J templates and then assembled into clonotypes. A clonotype was counted as expanded or contracted only if both edgeR and NoisET called the change significant, with noise models trained on biological replicates. edgeR calls used a false discovery rate-adjusted p below 0.01 and a log2 fold-change threshold of 1. As an exploratory analysis of dynamics, max-normalized trajectories of the 1000 most abundant clonotypes were examined by PCA with hierarchical clustering. Each responding clone was given a CD4 or CD8 phenotype based on the CD4+ and CD8+ repertoires, which had been sequenced separately. The public reads were reprocessed in TCRdb via fastp at Q25 and MiXCR, keeping in-frame beta chains. Entries that share a CDR3 protein sequence are merged under the most common genes and DNA. It is TCRdb's table, rather than the study itself, that gives the V and J calls and clone size. This sample has about 390,000 distinct CDR3 sequences in its table, and 16% of those were observed once. 20% to 25% of the sample is in the top ten clones.

The clonotype originates from a young man who had mild COVID-19 (a few samples of this study predate the infection). The sample titles of this study are shuffled in the database, so cell type and time point are left out; the donor was told from shared clones. The chain uses TRBV10-2 and TRBJ2-3; the D segment could be TRBD2, given 6 matching bases. What was sequenced was PBMCs or a T cell subset sorted from them (not recorded which). The nucleotide sequence reads as follows: TGCGCCAGCCGCACTCGGGCGGGGAGCACAGATACGCAGTATTTT. Translated, it reads CASRTRAGSTDTQYF.